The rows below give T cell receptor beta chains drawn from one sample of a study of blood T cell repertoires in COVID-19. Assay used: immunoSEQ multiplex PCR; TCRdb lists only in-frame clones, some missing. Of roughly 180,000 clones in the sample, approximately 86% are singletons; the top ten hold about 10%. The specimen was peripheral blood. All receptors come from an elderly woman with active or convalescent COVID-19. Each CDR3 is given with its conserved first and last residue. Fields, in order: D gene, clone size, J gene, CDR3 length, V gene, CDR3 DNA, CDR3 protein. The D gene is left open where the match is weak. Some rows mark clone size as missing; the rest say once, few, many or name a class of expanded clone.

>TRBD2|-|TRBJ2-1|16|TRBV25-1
TGTGCCAGCAACAAAATCGGGACTAGCGGGAAGGATGAGCAGTTCTTC
CASNKIGTSGKDEQFF
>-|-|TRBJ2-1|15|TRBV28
TGTGCCAGCTCAAACTTAGCGTTCGCCTACAATGAGCAGTTCTTC
CASSNLAFAYNEQFF
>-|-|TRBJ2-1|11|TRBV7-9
TGTGCCAGCCAACTAGCTAATGAGCAGTTCTTC
CASQLANEQFF
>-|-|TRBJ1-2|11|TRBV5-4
TGTGCCAGCAGCTCAATAAGCGGCTACACCTTC
CASSSISGYTF
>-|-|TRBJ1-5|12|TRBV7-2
TGTGCCAGTCAAACGAGAGCGAGCGCCCAGCATTTT
CASQTRASAQHF
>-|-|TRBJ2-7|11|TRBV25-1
TGTGCCAGCGCTCAGTTCCACGAGCAGTACTTC
CASAQFHEQYF
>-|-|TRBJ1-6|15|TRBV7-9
TGTGCCAGCAGCTTACGCACAGGGCTCAATTCACCCCTCCACTTT
CASSLRTGLNSPLHF
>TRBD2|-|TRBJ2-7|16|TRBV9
TGTGCCAGCAGCGTTGTAGCGGGAGGACCCTCCTACGAGCAGTACTTC
CASSVVAGGPSYEQYF
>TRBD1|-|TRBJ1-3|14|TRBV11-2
TGTGCCAGCAGGACGACAGGGGCTGAAAACACCATATATTTT
CASRTTGAENTIYF
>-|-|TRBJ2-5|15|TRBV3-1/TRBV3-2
TGTGCCAGCAGCCAAGTTCGCACACCGCAAGAGACCCAGTACTTC
CASSQVRTPQETQYF
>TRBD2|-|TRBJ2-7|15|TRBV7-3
TGTGCCAGCAGCTTAAGACTAGCGGGAGTGGTCGAGCAGTACTTC
CASSLRLAGVVEQYF
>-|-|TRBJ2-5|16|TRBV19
TGTGCCAGTACCCCTACGAACAAAAACAGGGATGAGACCCAGTACTTC
CASTPTNKNRDETQYF
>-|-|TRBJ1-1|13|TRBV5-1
TGCGCCAGCAGCAATGACAGAACCAGAGAAGCTTTCTTT
CASSNDRTREAFF
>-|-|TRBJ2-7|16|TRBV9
TGTGCCAGCAGCGTTCAACTGGGGGGTGTTTTGGGCGAGCAGTACTTC
CASSVQLGGVLGEQYF
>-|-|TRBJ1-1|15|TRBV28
TGTGCCAGCAGCACCAGGGGCCGAGGGTTGACTGAAGCTTTCTTT
CASSTRGRGLTEAFF
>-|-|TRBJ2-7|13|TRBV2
TGTGCCAGCAGTGAACAGGTCCCCTACGAGCAGTACTTC
CASSEQVPYEQYF
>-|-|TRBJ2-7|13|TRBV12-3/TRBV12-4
TGTGCCAGCAGTTGGGGGGAGGACTACGAGCAGTACTTC
CASSWGEDYEQYF
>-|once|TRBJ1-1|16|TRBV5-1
TGCGCCAGCAGCTTGGTGGCAGGAGGGAGGGGAACTGAAGCTTTCTTT
CASSLVAGGRGTEAFF
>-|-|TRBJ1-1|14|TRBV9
TGTGCCAGCAGCGTAGCTACGGACAGCTATCGAGCTTTCTTT
CASSVATDSYRAFF
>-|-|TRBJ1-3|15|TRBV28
TGTGCCAGCAGCTCCCCGGGGGGCGGTGGAAACACCATATATTTT
CASSSPGGGGNTIYF
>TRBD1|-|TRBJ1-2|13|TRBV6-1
TGTGCCAGCAGTGAATCGGGCAGGGGGCTTTACACCTTC
CASSESGRGLYTF
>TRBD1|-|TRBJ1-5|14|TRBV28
TGTGCCAGCAGTGCCGACAGGGTTTTGAAAACCCAGCATTTT
CASSADRVLKTQHF
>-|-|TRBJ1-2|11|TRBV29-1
TGCAGCGTTTCCGGGAACTATGGCTACACCTTC
CSVSGNYGYTF
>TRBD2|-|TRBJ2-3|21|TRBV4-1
TGCGCCAGCAGCCAAACCCTCGCCGGACTAGCGGGAGGTGAGAGCACAGATACGCAGTATTTT
CASSQTLAGLAGGESTDTQYF
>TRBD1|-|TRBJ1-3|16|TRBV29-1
TGCAGCGTTGAAGACCCACACAGGGGCGCTGGAAACACCATATATTTT
CSVEDPHRGAGNTIYF
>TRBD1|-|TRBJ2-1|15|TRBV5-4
TGTGCCAGCAGCTTGGGGGCAGGGGGCTACAATGAGCAGTTCTTC
CASSLGAGGYNEQFF
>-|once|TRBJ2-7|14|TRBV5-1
TGCGCCAGCAGCTTAGCCCAGGGTGTAAACGAGCAGTACTTC
CASSLAQGVNEQYF
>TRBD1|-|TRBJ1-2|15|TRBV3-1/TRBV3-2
TGTGCCAGCAGCCAAGAACAGGGGGCTAGCTATGGCTACACCTTC
CASSQEQGASYGYTF
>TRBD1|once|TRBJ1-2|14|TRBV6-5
TGTGCCAGCAGTCTTCGGACAGGGGACTATGGCTACACCTTC
CASSLRTGDYGYTF
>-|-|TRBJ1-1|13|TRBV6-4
TGTGCCAGCAGTGAATTAAGGAGCACTGAAGCTTTCTTT
CASSELRSTEAFF
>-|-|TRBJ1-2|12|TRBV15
TGTGCCACCTACGAGAGGAACTATGGCTACACCTTC
CATYERNYGYTF
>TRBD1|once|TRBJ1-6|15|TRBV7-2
TGTGCCAGCAGCTACCTGGACAGGGACAATTCACCCCTCCACTTT
CASSYLDRDNSPLHF
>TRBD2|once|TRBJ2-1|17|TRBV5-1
TGCGCCAGCAGCTTGGGGGGCGGGACTAGCGGATACAATGAGCAGTTCTTC
CASSLGGGTSGYNEQFF
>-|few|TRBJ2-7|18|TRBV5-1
TGCGCCAGCAGAGCGGGACACCTTACGGACCTTAGCTCCTACGAGCAGTACTTC
CASRAGHLTDLSSYEQYF
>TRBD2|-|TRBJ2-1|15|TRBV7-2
TGTGCCAGCAGCTTAGCGGTGGGACTAGCGGAAGAGCAGTTCTTC
CASSLAVGLAEEQFF
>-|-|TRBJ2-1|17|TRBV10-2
TGCGCCAGCAGTGAGACCATTTCTACTAGCTCCTACAATGAGCAGTTCTTC
CASSETISTSSYNEQFF
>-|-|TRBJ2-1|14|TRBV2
TGTGCCAGCAATCCGGGGAGCTCCTACAATGAGCAGTTCTTC
CASNPGSSYNEQFF
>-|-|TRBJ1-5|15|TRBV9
TGTGCCAGCAGCCCCCTAAGTAATACCGATCAGCCCCAGCATTTT
CASSPLSNTDQPQHF
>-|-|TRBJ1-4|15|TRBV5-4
TGTGCCAGCAGCTCCGGAACAGGGACTAATGAAAAACTGTTTTTT
CASSSGTGTNEKLFF
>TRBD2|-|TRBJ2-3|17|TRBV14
TGTGCCAGCAGCCTGATAGGAGCGGGAGGGCAGAAAGATACGCAGTATTTT
CASSLIGAGGQKDTQYF
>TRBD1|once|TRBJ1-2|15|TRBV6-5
TGTGCCAGCAGGAACCCGGGCAGGGGGAACTATGGCTACACCTTC
CASRNPGRGNYGYTF
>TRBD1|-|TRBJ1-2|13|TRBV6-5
TGTGCCAGCAGGACCACAGGGGTAGGAGGCTACACCTTC
CASRTTGVGGYTF
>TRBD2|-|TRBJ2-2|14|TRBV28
TGTGCCAGCAGGGAGCGGGGGAGGTCCGGGGAGCTGTTTTTT
CASRERGRSGELFF
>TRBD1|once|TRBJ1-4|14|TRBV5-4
TGTGCCAGCAGCCGAACAGGGGAAGGGGAATCGTGGCTTTTT
CASSRTGEGESWLF
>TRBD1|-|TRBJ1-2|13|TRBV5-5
TGTGCCAGCAGGGAGGGACAGCTCTATGGCTACACCTTC
CASREGQLYGYTF
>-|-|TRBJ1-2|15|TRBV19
TGTGCCAGTAGTATGCCCGGACTACGTAACTATGGCTACACCTTC
CASSMPGLRNYGYTF
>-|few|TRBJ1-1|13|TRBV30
TGTGCCTGGAGTGGGGGCTTGTACACTGAAGCTTTCTTT
CAWSGGLYTEAFF
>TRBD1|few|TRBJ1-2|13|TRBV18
TGTGCCAGCTCACCCGGGACAGCGGATGGCTACACCTTC
CASSPGTADGYTF
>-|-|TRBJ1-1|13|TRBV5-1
TGCGCCAGCAGCCTGGGGGCGAACACTGAAGCTTTCTTT
CASSLGANTEAFF
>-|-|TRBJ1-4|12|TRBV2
TGTGCCAGTAACAGGGAAGGCGAAAAACTGTTTTTT
CASNREGEKLFF
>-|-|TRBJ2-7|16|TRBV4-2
TGTGCCAGCAGCCACCAGGCGACTAGATTCAGCTACGAGCAGTACTTC
CASSHQATRFSYEQYF
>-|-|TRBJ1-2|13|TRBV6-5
TGTGCCAGCAGTCAGAGGAGCGAGTATGGCTACACCTTC
CASSQRSEYGYTF
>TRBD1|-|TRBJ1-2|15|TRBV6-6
TGTGCTAGCTTGAGGACAGGGGATTTTAGTGATGGCTACACCTTC
CASLRTGDFSDGYTF
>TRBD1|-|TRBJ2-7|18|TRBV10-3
TGTGCCATCAGTGAGTCGTTTCCGGTTGACAGGGGTACCTACGAGCAGTACTTC
CAISESFPVDRGTYEQYF
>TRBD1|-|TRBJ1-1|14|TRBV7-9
TGTGCCAGCAGCGCCTGGGACAGAGACACTGAAGCTTTCTTT
CASSAWDRDTEAFF
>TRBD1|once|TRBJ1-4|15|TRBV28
TGTGCCAGCAGTTCAACCGGGACAGGGGTGGAAAAACTGTTTTTT
CASSSTGTGVEKLFF
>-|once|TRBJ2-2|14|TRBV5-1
TGCGCCAGCACTGGGGAGTTTGCCGCCGGGGAGCTGTTTTTT
CASTGEFAAGELFF
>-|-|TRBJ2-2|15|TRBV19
TGTGCCAGCCGAGGTGGCTACGCGAACACCGGGGAGCTGTTTTTT
CASRGGYANTGELFF
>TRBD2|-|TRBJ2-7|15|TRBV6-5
TGTGCCAGTGATAGCGGGAGGGACGGTTCCTACGAGCAGTACTTC
CASDSGRDGSYEQYF